Listed below are T cell receptor beta chains from one sample, sequenced in a study of cytomegalovirus exposure and HLA in healthy donors. Clones were read by immunoSEQ multiplex PCR, and TCRdb kept only the in-frame ones, dropping some. The repertoire has over 150,000 clones, roughly 80% of them found once; the top ten carry approximately 2.3%. Input material: PBMCs. The source of these receptors is a male donor in good health and CMV-seronegative. Both conserved end residues are part of each CDR3. The D gene is left open where the match is weak. Size tells how often a clone was seen (once, few, many) or the class of an expanded clone, and some rows leave it out.

D: .; size: once; J: TRBJ1-2; V: TRBV9; CDR3: CASSVGGRVNGGYTF; DNA: TGTGCCAGCAGCGTAGGGGGGCGGGTTAATGGTGGCTACACCTTC
D: .; size: .; J: TRBJ1-5; V: TRBV19; CDR3: CASSIVTPQGGPQHF; DNA: TGTGCCAGTAGTATAGTGACACCCCAAGGGGGGCCCCAGCATTTT
D: TRBD2; size: .; J: TRBJ2-1; V: TRBV9; CDR3: CASSAASGSYNEQFF; DNA: TGTGCCAGCAGCGCGGCTAGCGGCTCCTACAATGAGCAGTTCTTC
D: TRBD1; size: .; J: TRBJ1-1; V: TRBV19; CDR3: CASRPTGNGGTEAFF; DNA: TGTGCCAGTAGGCCGACAGGGAACGGGGGCACTGAAGCTTTCTTT
D: TRBD1; size: .; J: TRBJ2-7; V: TRBV6-6; CDR3: CASSMNRGDEQYF; DNA: TGTGCCAGCAGTATGAACAGGGGCGACGAGCAGTACTTC
D: .; size: .; J: TRBJ2-7; V: TRBV29-1; CDR3: CSVEYSYEQYF; DNA: TGCAGCGTTGAATACTCCTACGAGCAGTACTTC
D: TRBD1; size: .; J: TRBJ2-2; V: TRBV2; CDR3: CASRAGTGGNTGELFF; DNA: TGTGCCAGCAGAGCCGGGACAGGGGGTAACACCGGGGAGCTGTTTTTT
D: TRBD2; size: .; J: TRBJ2-4; V: TRBV7-9; CDR3: CASDSGGAKNIQYF; DNA: TGTGCCAGCGATTCGGGGGGAGCCAAAAACATTCAGTACTTC
D: .; size: .; J: TRBJ1-3; V: TRBV2; CDR3: CASTPSGVAGNTIYF; DNA: TGTGCCAGCACCCCCTCAGGTGTTGCTGGAAACACCATATATTTT
D: TRBD1; size: few; J: TRBJ1-6; V: TRBV7-2; CDR3: CASSRRQGLGSPLHF; DNA: TGTGCCAGCAGCCGCCGACAGGGTTTGGGGTCACCCCTCCACTTT
D: TRBD1; size: .; J: TRBJ2-7; V: TRBV5-6; CDR3: CASSRQGLYEQYF; DNA: TGTGCCAGCAGCCGACAGGGGCTCTACGAGCAGTACTTC
D: TRBD1; size: once; J: TRBJ2-5; V: TRBV7-9; CDR3: CASSPGTEVETQYF; DNA: TGTGCCAGCAGCCCCGGGACAGAGGTCGAGACCCAGTACTTC
D: TRBD2; size: .; J: TRBJ2-2; V: TRBV7-2; CDR3: CASSFSLAGGATGELFF; DNA: TGTGCCAGCAGCTTTTCACTAGCGGGAGGGGCCACCGGGGAGCTGTTTTTT
D: .; size: .; J: TRBJ2-7; V: TRBV5-8; CDR3: CASLRTVVSYEQYF; DNA: TGTGCCAGCCTACGGACAGTCGTTTCCTACGAGCAGTACTTC
D: TRBD1; size: once; J: TRBJ1-5; V: TRBV19; CDR3: CASSIDRDSRNVPQHF; DNA: TGTGCCAGTAGTATAGATCGGGACAGCCGGAATGTTCCCCAGCATTTT
D: TRBD1; size: .; J: TRBJ1-2; V: TRBV30; CDR3: CAWKPPGQGIYGYTF; DNA: TGTGCCTGGAAACCTCCGGGACAGGGGATCTATGGCTACACCTTC
D: .; size: .; J: TRBJ2-7; V: TRBV28; CDR3: CASSFTRGVGSYF; DNA: TGTGCCAGCAGTTTTACTCGGGGTGTAGGATCGTACTTC
D: .; size: .; J: TRBJ2-5; V: TRBV7-9; CDR3: CASSLIGSGQETQYF; DNA: TGTGCCAGCAGCTTAATCGGTAGCGGCCAAGAGACCCAGTACTTC
D: .; size: .; J: TRBJ2-5; V: TRBV29-1; CDR3: CSVEEDEGSQVGGTQYF; DNA: TGCAGCGTTGAAGAAGACGAGGGCAGCCAAGTTGGAGGGACCCAGTACTTC
D: TRBD1; size: .; J: TRBJ2-7; V: TRBV5-1; CDR3: CASSYGQVDYEQYF; DNA: TGCGCCAGCAGCTATGGACAGGTCGACTACGAGCAGTACTTC
D: TRBD1; size: few; J: TRBJ1-2; V: TRBV7-2; CDR3: CASRGGDRRVYGYTF; DNA: TGTGCCAGCAGGGGGGGGGACAGGCGGGTCTATGGCTACACCTTC
D: .; size: few; J: TRBJ1-1; V: TRBV14; CDR3: CASSQDAREENTEAFF; DNA: TGTGCCAGCAGCCAAGATGCGAGGGAGGAAAACACTGAAGCTTTCTTT
D: TRBD1; size: .; J: TRBJ2-7; V: TRBV6-5; CDR3: CASSYYRGGEQYF; DNA: TGTGCCAGCAGTTACTACAGGGGTGGTGAGCAGTACTTC
D: .; size: many; J: TRBJ2-3; V: TRBV25-1; CDR3: CASSGRNWDTQYF; DNA: TGTGCCAGCAGTGGCAGGAATTGGGATACGCAGTATTTT
D: TRBD1; size: .; J: TRBJ2-7; V: TRBV11-2; CDR3: CASSSLGTGRPYEQYF; DNA: TGTGCCAGCAGCTCTCTAGGGACAGGGCGGCCCTACGAGCAGTACTTC
D: TRBD1; size: .; J: TRBJ2-5; V: TRBV15; CDR3: CATSRSPTGWMDETQYF; DNA: TGTGCCACCAGCAGATCCCCGACAGGGTGGATGGACGAGACCCAGTACTTC
D: TRBD2; size: few; J: TRBJ2-7; V: TRBV11-2; CDR3: CASSPQSGLASYEQYF; DNA: TGTGCCAGCAGCCCCCAGTCGGGACTAGCATCCTACGAGCAGTACTTC
D: TRBD2; size: .; J: TRBJ2-3; V: TRBV2; CDR3: CASSGLADDTDTQYF; DNA: TGTGCCAGCAGTGGGCTAGCGGACGACACAGATACGCAGTATTTT
D: .; size: .; J: TRBJ2-3; V: TRBV29-1; CDR3: CSVVPGSTDTQYF; DNA: TGCAGCGTTGTTCCGGGGAGCACAGATACGCAGTATTTT
D: .; size: .; J: TRBJ2-5; V: TRBV6-1; CDR3: CASSGARQETQYF; DNA: TGTGCCAGCAGTGGTGCCAGACAAGAGACCCAGTACTTC
D: .; size: .; J: TRBJ1-2; V: TRBV2; CDR3: CASSEALSHRASSVTGYTF; DNA: TGTGCCAGCAGTGAAGCGCTTAGCCACAGGGCTTCTAGTGTGACTGGCTACACCTTC
D: .; size: .; J: TRBJ1-4; V: TRBV6-4; CDR3: CASTALIRGEKLFF; DNA: TGTGCCAGCACCGCTCTAATCCGCGGCGAAAAACTGTTTTTT
D: TRBD1; size: .; J: TRBJ2-5; V: TRBV29-1; CDR3: CSVEDTGGVTGETQYF; DNA: TGCAGCGTTGAAGATACAGGGGGCGTTACGGGAGAGACCCAGTACTTC
D: .; size: .; J: TRBJ2-7; V: TRBV27; CDR3: CASSSAGGSSYEQYF; DNA: TGTGCCAGCAGCTCCGCCGGGGGAAGCTCCTACGAGCAGTACTTC
D: .; size: .; J: TRBJ2-7; V: TRBV5-6; CDR3: CASSSLTSYEQYF; DNA: TGTGCCAGCAGCTCCCTTACAAGCTACGAGCAGTACTTC
D: .; size: .; J: TRBJ2-1; V: TRBV6-5; CDR3: CASSYSTSRGEQFF; DNA: TGTGCCAGCAGTTACTCGACTAGCAGGGGTGAGCAGTTCTTC
D: TRBD2; size: .; J: TRBJ2-5; V: TRBV16; CDR3: CASSQGTSQETQYF; DNA: TGTGCCAGCAGCCAAGGGACTAGCCAAGAGACCCAGTACTTC
D: TRBD1; size: .; J: TRBJ1-2; V: TRBV27; CDR3: CASSLFQGVGGYTF; DNA: TGTGCCAGCAGTTTATTCCAGGGGGTAGGTGGCTACACCTTC
D: .; size: .; J: TRBJ1-1; V: TRBV28; CDR3: CASSLSTLEAFF; DNA: TGTGCCAGCAGTTTATCTACCCTAGAAGCTTTCTTT
D: .; size: .; J: TRBJ2-2; V: TRBV5-1; CDR3: CASSLGGSNTGELFF; DNA: TGCGCCAGCAGCTTGGGCGGTTCGAACACCGGGGAGCTGTTTTTT
D: TRBD2; size: .; J: TRBJ2-1; V: TRBV25-1; CDR3: CASSPIGTSKSNEQFF; DNA: TGTGCCAGCAGTCCAATTGGGACTAGCAAGAGCAATGAGCAGTTCTTC
D: .; size: .; J: TRBJ1-1; V: TRBV10-3; CDR3: CAISESHRLNTEAFF; DNA: TGTGCCATCAGTGAGTCTCACAGATTGAACACTGAAGCTTTCTTT
D: .; size: .; J: TRBJ2-3; V: TRBV4-3; CDR3: CASSQDSADTQYF; DNA: TGCGCCAGCAGCCAAGATTCGGCAGATACGCAGTATTTT
D: TRBD1; size: once; J: TRBJ2-7; V: TRBV30; CDR3: CASRTGGNHEQYF; DNA: TGTGCCTCCAGGACAGGGGGCAACCACGAGCAGTACTTC
D: TRBD2; size: .; J: TRBJ2-3; V: TRBV7-8; CDR3: CASTPPGLAGGGTDTQYF; DNA: TGTGCCAGCACACCCCCGGGACTAGCGGGAGGGGGCACAGATACGCAGTATTTT
D: .; size: .; J: TRBJ2-1; V: TRBV7-9; CDR3: CASSLRTVHNEQFF; DNA: TGTGCCAGCAGCCTTCGGACAGTTCACAATGAGCAGTTCTTC
D: .; size: .; J: TRBJ2-5; V: TRBV5-1; CDR3: CASSLTQKGQETQYF; DNA: TGCGCCAGCAGCTTGACCCAGAAGGGGCAAGAGACCCAGTACTTC
D: .; size: .; J: TRBJ2-4; V: TRBV30; CDR3: CAWAVAKNIQYF; DNA: TGTGCCTGGGCGGTAGCCAAAAACATTCAGTACTTC
D: .; size: few; J: TRBJ1-1; V: TRBV4-3; CDR3: CASSQDWGTGGAFF; DNA: TGCGCCAGCAGCCAAGACTGGGGGACCGGAGGGGCTTTCTTT
D: TRBD1; size: .; J: TRBJ2-7; V: TRBV7-2; CDR3: CASSLGSGQGSYEQYF; DNA: TGTGCCAGCAGCTTAGGGTCGGGACAGGGTTCCTACGAGCAGTACTTC
D: .; size: .; J: TRBJ1-6; V: TRBV5-1; CDR3: CASSLGGSYNSPLHF; DNA: TGCGCCAGCAGCTTAGGAGGGTCCTATAATTCACCCCTCCACTTT
D: TRBD1; size: .; J: TRBJ1-1; V: TRBV7-8; CDR3: CASSPRDRGRSEAFF; DNA: TGTGCCAGCAGCCCGCGGGACAGGGGGAGGTCTGAAGCTTTCTTT
D: TRBD1; size: .; J: TRBJ2-6; V: TRBV7-2; CDR3: CASSPDRGVNVLTF; DNA: TGTGCCAGCAGCCCGGACAGGGGTGTCAACGTCCTGACTTTC
D: .; size: .; J: TRBJ2-3; V: TRBV7-9; CDR3: CASSPRGPDTQYF; DNA: TGTGCCAGCAGCCCCCGGGGTCCCGATACGCAGTATTTT
D: TRBD2; size: .; J: TRBJ2-7; V: TRBV19; CDR3: CASTIRRGGKAYEQYF; DNA: TGTGCCAGTACCATCCGGCGGGGGGGGAAGGCCTACGAGCAGTACTTC
D: .; size: .; J: TRBJ2-2; V: TRBV7-9; CDR3: CASSLGLGASQSNTGELFF; DNA: TGTGCCAGCAGCTTAGGTTTGGGGGCTAGCCAATCAAACACCGGGGAGCTGTTTTTT
D: .; size: .; J: TRBJ2-2; V: TRBV19; CDR3: CATGLQNTGELFF; DNA: TGTGCCACGGGACTCCAGAACACCGGGGAGCTGTTTTTT
D: TRBD2; size: .; J: TRBJ2-3; V: TRBV5-1; CDR3: CASSSRMAGDFTDTQYF; DNA: TGCGCCAGCAGCTCGAGAATGGCGGGGGACTTCACAGATACGCAGTATTTT
D: TRBD1; size: .; J: TRBJ1-2; V: TRBV5-6; CDR3: CASERDRVYGYTF; DNA: TGTGCCAGCGAACGGGACAGGGTCTATGGCTACACCTTC